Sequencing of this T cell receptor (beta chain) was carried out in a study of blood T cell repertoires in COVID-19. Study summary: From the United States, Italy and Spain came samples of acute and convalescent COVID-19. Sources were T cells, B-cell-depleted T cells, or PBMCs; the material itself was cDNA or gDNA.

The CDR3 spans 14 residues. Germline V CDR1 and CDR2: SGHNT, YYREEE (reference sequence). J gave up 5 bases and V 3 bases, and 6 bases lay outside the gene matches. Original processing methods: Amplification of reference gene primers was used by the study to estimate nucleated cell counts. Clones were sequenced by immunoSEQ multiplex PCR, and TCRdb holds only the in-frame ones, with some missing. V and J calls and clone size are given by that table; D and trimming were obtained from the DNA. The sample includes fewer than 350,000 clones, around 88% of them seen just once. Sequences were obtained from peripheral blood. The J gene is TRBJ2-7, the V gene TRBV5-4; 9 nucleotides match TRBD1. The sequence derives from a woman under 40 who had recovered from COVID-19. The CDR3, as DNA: TGTGCCAGCAGCTCCGGACAGGGGAGAAACGAGCAGTACTTC. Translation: CASSSGQGRNEQYF.